A single sample gave rise to the 13 T cell receptor beta chains below, sequenced in a study of blood T cell repertoires in COVID-19. Profiled with immunoSEQ multiplex PCR; TCRdb holds only in-frame clones, not every one. Here the sample spans approximately 92,000 clones, roughly nine tenths being singletons. Sequencing was performed on peripheral blood. Receptors originate from a woman in her sixties with COVID-19, enrolled during active disease.

V gene TRBV12-3 or TRBV12-4 combines with J gene TRBJ1-2; no clear D. Trimming took 10 bases from V and 5 from J, leaving 5 bases between them. The CDR3 has 9 residues. The CDR3 region has the DNA TGTGCCACCCGTTATGGCTACACCTTC. Protein product: CATRYGYTF.

This clone was counted once. This chain links TRBV7-9 with TRBJ1-5, with TRBD1 matching over 8 bases. This CDR3 region has 15 residues. Trimming removed 1 base from V and 7 bases from J; junction bases left unmatched: 6. Looked up from germline, CDR1 is SEHNR and CDR2 is FQNEAQ (reference sequence). DNA for the CDR3: TGTGCCAGCAGCTTAGGGCAGGGGGCATGGCAGCCCCAGCATTTT. Encoded protein: CASSLGQGAWQPQHF.

This rearrangement joins TRBV30 to TRBJ1-1, with D unclear. Looked up from germline, CDR1 is GTSNPN and CDR2 is SVGIG (reference sequence). This CDR3 is 11 amino acids long. Between the trimmed V and J ends, which lost 0 bases and 9 bases, there was a span of 8 bases. The CDR3 DNA is TGTGCCTGGAGTGTACTCGGGAAAGCTTTCTTT. Translation: CAWSVLGKAFF.

The chain has TRBV6-5 and TRBJ1-2; D might be TRBD1 (5 bases). Between the trimmed V and J ends, which lost 6 bases and 8 bases, there was a span of 10 bases. CDR1 is MNHEY and CDR2 is SVGAGI in the germline V gene. This CDR3 has 11 residues. The CDR3 bases are TGTGCCAGCAGACTTGGGGGGGGCTACACCTTC. Residues: CASRLGGGYTF.

This rearrangement joins TRBV19 to TRBJ1-6; tentative D call: TRBD1 (5 bases). V was trimmed by 4 bases and J by 5 bases, leaving 15 bases between them. CDR3 length: 16 residues. The V gene's germline CDR1 is LNHDA and CDR2 SQIVND (reference sequence). This CDR3 is CASSKLTVIDNSPLHF. In nucleotides, the CDR3 is TGTGCCAGTAGTAAGCTGACAGTTATTGATAATTCACCCCTCCACTTT.

The CDR3, as DNA: TGTGCCAGCAGTCCGCGACAGGGGGAAGCTTTCTTT. This codes for CASSPRQGEAFF. The chain carries TRBV27 and TRBJ1-1; TRBD1 matches 8 bases. Germline CDR1 and CDR2: MNHEY and SMNVEV (reference sequence). This CDR3 comprises 12 residues. The J segment lost 8 bases and the V segment lost 5 bases, leaving 4 bases of the junction unmatched.

V and J are TRBV7-2 and TRBJ1-2; no reliable D call. The CDR3 sequence is 13 residues long. Germline CDR1 SGHTA, CDR2 FQGNSA. V lost 5 bases and J 4 bases, leaving 11 bases between the germline ends. For the CDR3, the DNA is TGTGCCAGCAGCAAGAACAGCGGCTATGGCTACACCTTC. Residues: CASSKNSGYGYTF.

The gene calls are TRBV5-6 and TRBJ2-7; perhaps TRBD1 as D (5 bases). The CDR3 covers 17 residues. Trimming shortened V by 0 bases and J by 0 bases, and 16 bases separated the two germline ends. In germline, CDR1 is SGHDT, CDR2 YYEEEE. The CDR3 loop is CASSLGVSQGLSYEQYF. CDR3 coding DNA: TGTGCCAGCAGCTTGGGAGTCAGCCAGGGCCTCTCCTACGAGCAGTACTTC.

This CDR3 reads CASSFVTGARTEAFF. DNA of the CDR3: TGTGCCAGCAGCTTTGTAACAGGGGCGCGAACTGAAGCTTTCTTT. This chain uses TRBV11-2 with TRBJ1-1; 7 bases line up with TRBD1. The length of the CDR3 is 15 residues. Germline V gives CDR1 SGHAT, CDR2 FQNNGV. The junction had 9 bases not matched to a gene; V was cut back by 3 bases and J by 5 bases.

The chain joins TRBV7-9 to TRBJ1-1; TRBD1 is a possible D gene (5 bases). The CDR3 spans 13 residues. Per germline, CDR1 SEHNR and CDR2 FQNEAQ (reference sequence). The V end was cut by 2 bases, the J end by 10 bases, with 14 bases between. The CDR3 DNA reads as TGTGCCAGCAGCTTATACCGGGCGGGGGGAGCTTTCTTT. Its protein is CASSLYRAGGAFF.

The rearrangement joins TRBV5-5 to TRBJ2-2, with TRBD1 matching 7 bases. CDR3 length equals 14 residues. Germline CDR1 is SGHKS and CDR2 is YYEKEE (reference sequence). Trimming took 4 bases from V and 4 from J; bases not matched to a gene: 4. CDR3 nucleotides: TGTGCCAGCAGCGGGGACAGTTTCACCGGGGAGCTGTTTTTT. Translating it yields CASSGDSFTGELFF.

The chain joins TRBV29-1 to TRBJ1-1, with D perhaps matching TRBD1 (6 bases). CDR3 length: 13 residues. Germline CDR1 is SQVTM and CDR2 is ANQGSEA. Trimming took 6 bases from V and 5 from J, leaving 16 bases between them. The CDR3 DNA reads as TGCAGCGTGGTTACAGGGTACGGAACTGAAGCTTTCTTT. Translating it yields CSVVTGYGTEAFF.

The V and J genes are TRBV30 and TRBJ2-7, with D tentatively TRBD1 (5 bases). CDR3 size: 12 residues. Germline lookup yields CDR1 GTSNPN and CDR2 SVGIG (reference sequence). The V end lost 3 bases, the J end lost 10 bases, and 16 bases lay between the germline ends. The chain's CDR3 is CAWRRMETVQYF. CDR3 nucleotides: TGTGCCTGGAGGAGGATGGAGACAGTTCAGTACTTC.